Sequencing of this T cell receptor (beta chain) was carried out in a study of OX40 agonist ivuxolimab in advanced cancers. Study conclusions and caveats: The study observed clonal expansion of CD4+ and CD8+ blood T cells by week 6 at 0.1 to 3.0 mg/kg.

With respect to this clone: Its specificity is not known.

Germline lookup yields CDR1 KGHSY and CDR2 FQNENV. The CDR3 is 14 amino acids. J gave up 0 bases and V 4 bases, and 1 base lay outside the gene matches. The protocol was immunoSEQ multiplex PCR, while the TCRdb copy is restricted to in-frame clones and leaves out a portion. The sample has around 50,000 clones, roughly 91% seen once. This clonotype was obtained from an adult with an advanced solid tumor such as melanoma, head and neck, liver or kidney cancer. This material consisted of CD4+ or CD8+ T cells sorted from blood, taken in a trial of the OX40 agonist ivuxolimab. The chain recombines TRBV16 with TRBJ2-3; TRBD1 matches at 7 bases. DNA for the CDR3: TGTGCCAGCAGCCGGACAGGCAGCACAGATACGCAGTATTTT. Amino acid sequence: CASSRTGSTDTQYF.